This TCR beta chain derives from a study of T cells in Graves' hyperthyroidism and ophthalmopathy. Researchers took RNA transcripts and amplified the TCR beta CDR3 regions from them. When the TCR CDR3 underwent first-round RT-PCR, the HTBI primer set was used. TCRdb used MiXCR to reprocess the multiplex PCR reads, holding one entry per CDR3 protein. This repertoire shows about 580,000 distinct CDR3 sequences, 40% to 55% found once; its top ten account for around 8%. Losses at the gene ends were 3 bases for V and 4 bases for J; bases not matched to a gene: 4. The CDR3 sequence is 15 residues long. Germline CDR1 reads LNHNV; CDR2 reads YYDKDF (reference sequence). This clonotype was counted once. Its target is unknown. Broader study findings: A model built on 13 V-J features separated ophthalmopathy from stable hyperthyroidism.

Graves' hyperthyroidism is called stable when ophthalmopathy does not progress within 18 months. The J gene is TRBJ2-7, the V gene TRBV15, with 12 bases identical to TRBD1. Source material: peripheral blood or thyroid tissue (not recorded which). The origin of this receptor is a woman aged 18 to 35 with Graves' hyperthyroidism. CDR3 nucleotide sequence: TGTGCCACCAGCAGCCGGGGACAGGGGGCTTACGAGCAGTACTTC. Its protein is CATSSRGQGAYEQYF.